The T cell receptor beta chain under discussion was sequenced for a study of cytomegalovirus exposure and HLA in healthy donors. Study-level findings and limits: The authors listed 150 to 200 TCR beta chains as cytomegalovirus-associated. Later genetic work tied a missense DCLRE1C variant to beta-chain V and J trimming. Among immune exposure information, only CMV serostatus was available.

The primer mix had 60 Vbeta and 13 Jbeta primers. Here immunoSEQ multiplex PCR was the method, and the copy in TCRdb shows in-frame clones only, minus some. Its table records approximately 140,000 clones. Comments on this clone: Its antigen is currently unknown.

V lost 1 base to trimming and J lost 4 bases, with 16 bases between them. The CDR3 totals 16 residues. Germline V gene data show CDR1 as MGHRA and CDR2 as YSYEKL. The sample comprised PBMCs. The chain uses TRBV4-1 and TRBJ1-1; D is perhaps TRBD1 (5 bases). The TCR sequence derives from a woman aged 45-59 years in good health and CMV-seronegative. CDR3 in amino acids: CASSQGGLRGGTEAFF. CDR3 in DNA: TGCGCCAGCAGCCAAGGGGGTCTTAGGGGTGGCACTGAAGCTTTCTTT.